What follows are 3 T cell receptor beta chains derived from one specimen sequenced in a study of blood T cell repertoires in COVID-19. Libraries were prepared by immunoSEQ multiplex PCR; TCRdb keeps only in-frame clonotypes and omits some of them. The sample lists 150,000 to 200,000 clones, over 75% occurring once. The sequencing sample was made of PBMCs or T cells enriched from blood (not recorded which). These receptors were taken from a man between 45 and 60 years old who had recovered from COVID-19.

This chain uses TRBV14 with TRBJ2-2; D not certain. Per the germline V gene, CDR1 is SGHDN and CDR2 is FVKESK. CDR3 size: 13 residues. Trimming shortened V by 2 bases and J by 3 bases, and 4 bases separated the two germline ends. In nucleotides, the CDR3 is TGTGCCAGCAGCCAATTCGACACCGGGGAGCTGTTTTTT. It specifies CASSQFDTGELFF. The full variable domain, rest sourced from reference TRBV14 and TRBJ2-2, is EAGVTQFPSHSVIEKGQTVTLRCDPISGHDNLYWYRRVMGKEIKFLLHFVKESKQDESGMPNNRFLAERTGGTYSTLKVQPAELEDSGVYFCASSQFDTGELFFGEGSRLTVL.

The rearrangement joins TRBV5-8 to TRBJ1-4, with a possible D match to TRBD1 (6 bases). V gave up 5 bases and J gave up 4 bases, with 12 bases separating them. From germline, CDR1 is SGHTS and CDR2 YDEGEE. The CDR3 extends over 14 amino acids. The CDR3 DNA sequence: TGTGCCAGCAGGAACAGGGTCAATAATGAAAAACTGTTTTTT. Residues: CASRNRVNNEKLFF.

The CDR3 nucleotides are TGTGCCAGCAGGGGCGCAGACTATAATTCACCCCTCCACTTT. This codes for CASRGADYNSPLHF. The chain links TRBV6-4 to TRBJ1-6, with D unclear. Germline values: CDR1 MRHNA, CDR2 SNTAGT. CDR3 length: 14 residues. Trimming left V 6 bases short and J 3 bases short, with 9 bases between.